This TCR beta chain was captured by sequencing in a study of early T cells in non-severe SARS-CoV-2 infection. In the study overall: Bulk RNA taken from unsorted whole blood was sequenced, leaving chains unpaired.

This clonotype was counted many times. Antigen specificity is unknown. Individual cDNA molecules were tagged with unique molecular identifiers, the study reported. Via MiXCR, TCRdb re-called the 5' RACE reads, giving one row per CDR3 protein. The sample contains about 38,000 distinct CDR3 sequences, approximately 4.6% of which appear only once. The study, taken as a whole, reports: A preference for anti-spike CD8 responses marked VDJdb matching, which missed private and CD4 specificities.

In germline, CDR1 is SEHNR, CDR2 FQNEAQ (reference sequence). The ends were cut back, 8 bases at V and 6 bases at J, with 15 bases in the middle. This CDR3 has 13 amino acids. This TCR was recovered from an adult who was a healthcare worker with PCR-confirmed SARS-CoV-2 infection or an uninfected control (not recorded which). The V call is TRBV7-9, the J call TRBJ2-3; D unclear. The sequenced sample consisted of whole blood. CDR3 sequence (DNA): TGTGCCAGCCTCGAGAATGGGTTGGATACGCAGTATTTT. The encoded protein is CASLENGLDTQYF.